Listed below are T cell receptor beta chains from one sample, sequenced in a study of cytomegalovirus exposure and HLA in healthy donors. This table comes from immunoSEQ multiplex PCR, and its TCRdb copy is limited to in-frame clones, with some not included. Of approximately 100,000 clones listed, 81% are singletons. The sequenced sample was PBMCs. These receptors were obtained from a woman aged 25 to 39 in good health and CMV-seronegative. Each CDR3 is given with its conserved first and last residue. D genes are given only for firm matches. Clone size, where shown, is once, few, many, or a class for clones that have expanded.

J	V	D	size	DNA	CDR3
TRBJ2-7	TRBV15	TRBD2	.	TGTGCCACCAGCTTAGACCGGGGGGGGCCCTACGAGCAGTACTTC	CATSLDRGGPYEQYF
TRBJ1-5	TRBV7-9	TRBD1	.	TGTGCCAGCAGCTTGGGACAGGGAGGCGGGCAGCCCCAGCATTTT	CASSLGQGGGQPQHF
TRBJ2-7	TRBV28	TRBD2	.	TGTGCCAGCAGTGCCCGGACTAGCGGGAGCCACGAGCAGTACTTC	CASSARTSGSHEQYF
TRBJ1-5	TRBV6-6	.	.	TGTGCCAGCAGTGGGGGCGAGTATAGCAATCAGCCCCAGCATTTT	CASSGGEYSNQPQHF
TRBJ2-7	TRBV5-1	TRBD2	.	TGCGCCAGCAGCCTAGCGGAGCTATCGAGGGAGCAGTACTTC	CASSLAELSREQYF
TRBJ1-4	TRBV5-8	.	once	TGTGCCAGCAGCTTCCGGGGGGCTAATGAAAAACTGTTTTTT	CASSFRGANEKLFF
TRBJ1-2	TRBV5-5	.	.	TGTGCCAGCAGCCCGAGACGGGAAAACTATGGCTACACCTTC	CASSPRRENYGYTF
TRBJ2-3	TRBV6-5	.	.	TGTGCTACAGCCCCCGATCACCCGAGCACAGATACGCAGTATTTT	CATAPDHPSTDTQYF
TRBJ2-1	TRBV7-2	TRBD1	.	TGTGCCAGCAGCCGGGACAGAGGGGAGCAGTTCTTC	CASSRDRGEQFF
TRBJ2-1	TRBV9	.	.	TGTGCCAGCAGCGTAGACCCAGCTGCTAGCTCCTACAATGAGCAGTTCTTC	CASSVDPAASSYNEQFF
TRBJ2-1	TRBV2	.	.	TGTGCCAGCAGGTGGAGGCTGAACAATGAGCAGTTCTTC	CASRWRLNNEQFF
TRBJ1-5	TRBV19	TRBD1	.	TGTGCCAGTAAACGACAGACAGGGGGAGGCAATCAGCCCCAGCATTTT	CASKRQTGGGNQPQHF
TRBJ2-1	TRBV28	TRBD2	.	TGTGCCAGCACTCGAACTAGCGGGAGTAGAGATGAGCAGTTCTTC	CASTRTSGSRDEQFF
TRBJ2-6	TRBV13	.	.	TGTGCCAGCAGCTTTTCGGCTGGGGCCAACGTCCTGACTTTC	CASSFSAGANVLTF
TRBJ2-1	TRBV9	.	.	TGTGCCAGCAGCAGACTTGGCGGGACCTCCTACAATGAGCAGTTCTTC	CASSRLGGTSYNEQFF
TRBJ2-1	TRBV7-7	TRBD2	.	TGTGCTAGCAGCTTAGACCCCCTAGCGGGGACGATTTCTATGGAGCAGTTCTTC	CASSLDPLAGTISMEQFF
TRBJ1-4	TRBV11-2	.	.	TGTGCCAGCAGCCCTGGAGGGGTGACAAATGGAAAACTGTTTTTT	CASSPGGVTNGKLFF
TRBJ2-1	TRBV7-3	.	.	TGTGCCAGCAGCTTAATGGGTGGAAGCGTCAGCTCCTACAATGAGCAGTTCTTC	CASSLMGGSVSSYNEQFF
TRBJ1-1	TRBV27	.	.	TGTGCCAGCAGTTTATCCAGGGCCCTACATATGAACACTGAAGCTTTCTTT	CASSLSRALHMNTEAFF
TRBJ2-2	TRBV5-1	.	.	TGCGCTTCTTCGGGTGGGTCGAACACCGGGGAGCTGTTTTTT	CASSGGSNTGELFF
TRBJ2-5	TRBV21-1	.	.	TGTGCCAGCAGCACCCGGGAGACCCAGTACTTC	CASSTRETQYF
TRBJ2-1	TRBV11-2	TRBD2	.	TGTGCCAGCAGCTTAGATCTGATGTTAGCGGGATACAATGAGCAGTTCTTC	CASSLDLMLAGYNEQFF
TRBJ2-1	TRBV19	TRBD2	.	TGTGCCAGTAGGATAGCGGGAGGGCCAAGTGAGCAGTTCTTC	CASRIAGGPSEQFF
TRBJ1-5	TRBV11-2	.	.	TGTGCCAGCAGCATGGACAGAAGCAATCAGCCCCAGCATTTT	CASSMDRSNQPQHF
TRBJ2-5	TRBV28	TRBD1	.	TGTGCCAGCAGTTTCATACAGGGGGAGCAGTACTTC	CASSFIQGEQYF
TRBJ2-7	TRBV5-1	.	.	TGCGCCAGCAGCTTGCAACCGACAAACTCCTACGAGCAGTACTTC	CASSLQPTNSYEQYF
TRBJ2-7	TRBV11-2	TRBD2	.	TGTGCCAGCAGCTACGGACTAGCGGGATACGAGCAGTACTTC	CASSYGLAGYEQYF
TRBJ1-2	TRBV25-1	TRBD1	.	TGTGCCAGCAGTGGAGCCGGGACAGGGATCTATGGCTACACCTTC	CASSGAGTGIYGYTF
TRBJ2-1	TRBV7-8	.	.	TGTGCCAGCAGCGGCGGACAGCAAAACAATGAGCAGTTCTTC	CASSGGQQNNEQFF
TRBJ2-3	TRBV14	TRBD2	.	TGTGCCAGCAGCCAAGGTTCTTGGCGGGAGGGCCATGCAGATACGCAGTATTTT	CASSQGSWREGHADTQYF
TRBJ1-2	TRBV10-3	.	.	TGTGCCATCAGGCTCGGCGGTGAAAGTGGCTACACCTTC	CAIRLGGESGYTF
TRBJ2-1	TRBV15	TRBD2	.	TGTGCCACCAGCAGAGGACTAGCGGGAGGCAGCTCCTACAATGAGCAGTTCTTC	CATSRGLAGGSSYNEQFF
TRBJ1-2	TRBV7-9	.	.	TGTGCCAGCAGCTTATGGGGGGTCTATGGCTACACCTTC	CASSLWGVYGYTF
TRBJ2-7	TRBV7-9	TRBD1	.	TGTGCCAGCGGGGGGGACAGGGGATCCCACGAGCAGTACTTC	CASGGDRGSHEQYF
TRBJ2-5	TRBV4-1	.	.	TGCGCCAGCAGCCAAGACTTGTCAGAGACCCAGTACTTC	CASSQDLSETQYF
TRBJ2-7	TRBV28	.	.	TGTGCCAGCAGTTCCTCGGGACTCCACCCCCAGGAGCAGTACTTC	CASSSSGLHPQEQYF
TRBJ1-1	TRBV4-1	.	few	TGCGCCAGCAGCCAACGTGACAGGGAAGCTTTCTTT	CASSQRDREAFF
TRBJ2-1	TRBV5-1	.	once	TGCGCCAGCAATGGCCCCTACAATGAGCAGTTCTTC	CASNGPYNEQFF
TRBJ1-4	TRBV7-2	.	.	TGTGCCAGCAGCCCCAAATGGGGGACAAATATGTACGCTAATGAAAAACTGTTTTTT	CASSPKWGTNMYANEKLFF
TRBJ1-1	TRBV7-9	.	.	TGTGCCAGCAGCTTAGTAGGGGCTGAAGCTTTCTTT	CASSLVGAEAFF